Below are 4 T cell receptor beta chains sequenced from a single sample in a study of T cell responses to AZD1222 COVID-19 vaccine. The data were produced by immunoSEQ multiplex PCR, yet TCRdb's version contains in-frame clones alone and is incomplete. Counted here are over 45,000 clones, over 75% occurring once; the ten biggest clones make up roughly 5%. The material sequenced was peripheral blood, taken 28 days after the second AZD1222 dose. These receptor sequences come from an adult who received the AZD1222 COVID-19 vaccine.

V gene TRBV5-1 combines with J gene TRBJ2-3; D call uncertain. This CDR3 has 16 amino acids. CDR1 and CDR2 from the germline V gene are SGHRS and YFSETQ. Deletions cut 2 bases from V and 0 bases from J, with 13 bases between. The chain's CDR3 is CASSFSGTISTDTQYF. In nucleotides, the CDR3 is TGCGCCAGCAGCTTTAGTGGCACCATAAGCACAGATACGCAGTATTTT.

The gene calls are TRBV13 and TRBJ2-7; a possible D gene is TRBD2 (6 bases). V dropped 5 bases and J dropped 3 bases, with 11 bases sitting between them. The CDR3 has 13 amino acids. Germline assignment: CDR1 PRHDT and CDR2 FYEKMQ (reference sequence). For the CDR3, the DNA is TGTGCCAGCAGCCCGCGGAGGGGCTACGAGCAGTACTTC. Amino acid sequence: CASSPRRGYEQYF.

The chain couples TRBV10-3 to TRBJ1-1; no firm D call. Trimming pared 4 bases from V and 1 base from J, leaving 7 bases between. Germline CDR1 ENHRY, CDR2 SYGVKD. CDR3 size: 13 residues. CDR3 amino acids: CAISGSANTEAFF. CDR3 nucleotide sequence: TGTGCCATCAGTGGGTCAGCGAACACTGAAGCTTTCTTT.

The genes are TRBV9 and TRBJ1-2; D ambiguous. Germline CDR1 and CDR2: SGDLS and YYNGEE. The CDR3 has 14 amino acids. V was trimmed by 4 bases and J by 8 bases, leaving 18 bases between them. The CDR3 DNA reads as TGTGCCAGCAGCCCACGGGCTGGAAGTAAGGGCTACACCTTC. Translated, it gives CASSPRAGSKGYTF.